Listed here is a single T cell receptor beta chain. It lacks a known antigen. The sample holds no much larger clone one base away, and base qualities are not on file. The data were taken from a study of blood T cell repertoires in COVID-19 (TCRdb year 2020). In terms of the full investigation: Samples from collaborators originated in the United States, Italy and Spain and spanned both the acute and convalescent phases of COVID-19. The material from the prospective study consisted of cDNA or gDNA derived from T cells, B-cell-depleted T cells, or PBMCs. The dataset comprised deeply sampled blood TCRbeta repertoires from subjects exposed to, actively infected with, or recovered from COVID-19. The repertoires were made available in a free public database intended to serve as a resource for research on the immune response to SARS-CoV-2. Samples were obtained from the ongoing ImmuneRACE study (first 160 participants) and from about 1,300 subjects provided by 6 global collaborators. A de-identified subject ID, COVID-19 status, age in years and sex were almost always included in the sample metadata. Where available, HLA class I and class II types were taken from metadata supplied by the sample provider and were not determined by assay-based typing. General findings and caveats noted by the study authors: The amount of clinical and demographic metadata varied by source and participant and was provided uncurated.

The immunoSEQ Assay, a bias-controlled multiplex PCR, was used to amplify TCRbeta CDR3 regions from genomic DNA. Per the source publication's procedure: Within the assay, amplification of reference gene primers was used to estimate how many nucleated cells each sample contained. To quantify the absolute abundance of each unique TCRbeta CDR3 rearrangement, sequence reads were collapsed and filtered. For each sample, productive Simpson clonality was calculated as the square root of Simpson's diversity index over productive rearrangements. The table was pulled from immuneACCESS by TCRdb, which kept in-frame rearrangements only. Such tables lose some clones; where checked, under half of the loss comes from unresolved V genes, and the rest has no known cause. For V, J and clone size, that table is used; D and trimming come from the DNA. This sample gives more than 70,000 clones in total; 80% to 95% of them show up just once. Approximately 0.74% of the sample goes to the ten largest clones.

Each collaborating institution followed its own protocols to collect whole blood in K2EDTA tubes. For TCRbeta analysis, collaborators shipped samples as frozen whole blood, isolated PBMCs, or DNA extracted from either of those sample types. Taken from the germline V gene, the CDR1 and CDR2 loops are SGHDT and YYEEEE. Counted from cysteine to phenylalanine, this CDR3 has 14 amino acids. The sequence is cut down to CDR3 DNA, 42 bases in frame from base 1. After removal of 2 bases from V and 5 bases from J, the junction retains 2 bases not matched to a gene. The chain was built from TRBV5-6 and TRBJ2-3; a stretch of 10 junction bases matches TRBD1. The sample comprised peripheral blood. This sequence originates from a woman older than 75 with acute or convalescent COVID-19. The CDR3 is CASSFRTGGDTQYF. The DNA is as follows: TGTGCCAGCAGCTTCCGGACAGGGGGAGATACGCAGTATTTT.